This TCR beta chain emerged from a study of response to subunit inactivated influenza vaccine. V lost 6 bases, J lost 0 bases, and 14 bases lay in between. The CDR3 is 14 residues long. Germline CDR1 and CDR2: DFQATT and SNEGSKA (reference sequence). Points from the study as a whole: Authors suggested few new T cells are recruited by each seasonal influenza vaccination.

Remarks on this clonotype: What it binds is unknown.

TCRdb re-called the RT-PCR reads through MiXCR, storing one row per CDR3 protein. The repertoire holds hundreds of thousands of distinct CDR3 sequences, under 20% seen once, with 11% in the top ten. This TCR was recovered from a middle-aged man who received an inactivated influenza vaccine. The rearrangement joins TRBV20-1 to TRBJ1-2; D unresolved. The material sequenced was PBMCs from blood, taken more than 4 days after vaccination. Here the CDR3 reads CSATRDGTNYGYTF. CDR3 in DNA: TGCAGTGCAACAAGAGACGGAACTAACTATGGCTACACCTTC.